This note documents a single T cell receptor (beta chain) sequence. What it binds is not known. The libraries were made with immunoSEQ v3.0 at survey level. The repertoire was sequenced with immunoSEQ multiplex PCR; TCRdb's copy has only in-frame clones and lacks some. Of approximately 29,000 clones listed, about 85% are singletons. This record belongs to a study of long-term antiretroviral therapy in people with HIV. Whole-study findings and limits: Collection spanned 2004 to 2017; ART regimens may be less effective than current ones.

The sequencing used unsorted PBMCs, collected 1.1 years after starting antiretroviral therapy. The sequence was collected from a man between 18 and 29 years old with HIV.

This CDR3 reads CASSTLGQGAYEQYF. CDR3 in DNA: TGTGCCAGCAGCACACTCGGGCAGGGGGCCTACGAGCAGTACTTC. This rearrangement joins TRBV5-8 to TRBJ2-7; 7 bases align to TRBD1. The CDR3 spans 15 residues. Germline CDR1 SGHTS, CDR2 YDEGEE. J was trimmed by 2 bases and V by 4 bases; bases with no gene match: 9.